This TCR beta chain emerged from a study of T cells in Graves' hyperthyroidism and ophthalmopathy. Germline assignment: CDR1 SGHTA and CDR2 FQGTGA. The CDR3 runs to 15 residues. The ends were cut back, 5 bases at V and 7 bases at J, with 18 bases in the middle. RNA transcripts were the template for amplifying TCR beta CDR3 regions. A set of HTBI primers served as the primers for a first-round RT-PCR of the TCR CDR3. In TCRdb, the multiplex PCR reads were re-called with MiXCR into one record per CDR3 protein. The sample holds 370,000 or so distinct CDR3 sequences; roughly 14% are singletons and the top ten take 20% to 25%.

V is TRBV7-3 and J is TRBJ2-1; weak D call: TRBD2 (7 bases). The sequence was obtained from a man aged 30 to 39 with Graves' hyperthyroidism that later progressed to Graves' ophthalmopathy. Material: blood. CDR3 loop: CASSPLGGASNEQFF. The CDR3, as DNA: TGTGCCAGCAGCCCCTTGGGGGGGGCGAGTAATGAGCAGTTCTTC.